This T cell receptor (beta chain) was obtained from a study of monozygotic twins with inflammatory bowel disease. TCRdb re-called the 5' RACE reads and gives one entry per CDR3 protein, without DNA. This table holds a few hundred thousand distinct CDR3 sequences. Study-wide results and caveats: Different T cell subtypes could not be distinguished. Evidence failed to back one strong IBD-linked signal or clonotype.

The CDR3 loop spans 14 amino acids. Germline V gene lookup returns CDR1 LNHDA and CDR2 SQIVND (reference sequence). As for this clonotype: The antigen is undetermined.

Input material: blood. This TCR came from a human donor with ulcerative colitis or Crohn's disease, or a healthy co-twin of an affected twin (not recorded which). The chain joins TRBV19 to TRBJ2-7; TCRdb's assignment of TRBD1 cannot be checked, as there is no DNA. CDR3 amino acids: CASRLTGMTYEQYF.